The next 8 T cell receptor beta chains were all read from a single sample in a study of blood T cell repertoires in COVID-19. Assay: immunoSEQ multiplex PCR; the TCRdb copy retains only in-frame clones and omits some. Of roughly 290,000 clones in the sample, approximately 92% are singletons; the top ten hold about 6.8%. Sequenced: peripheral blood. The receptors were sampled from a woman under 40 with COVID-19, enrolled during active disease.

In nucleotides, the CDR3 is TGTGCCAGCAGCTTGGGGCAGGGGAAAAACTATGGCTACACCTTC. Encoded protein: CASSLGQGKNYGYTF. This sequence joins TRBV5-5 and TRBJ1-2; TRBD1 is a possible D gene (6 bases). CDR3 length: 15 residues. Germline CDR1 reads SGHKS; CDR2 reads YYEKEE (reference sequence). Trimming left V 0 bases short and J 2 bases short, with 11 bases between.

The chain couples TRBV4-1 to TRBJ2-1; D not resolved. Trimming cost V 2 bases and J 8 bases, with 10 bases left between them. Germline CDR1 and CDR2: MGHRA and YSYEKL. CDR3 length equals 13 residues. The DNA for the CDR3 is TGCGCCAGCAGCCAAAAAGCCGTGGATGAGCAGTTCTTC. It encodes CASSQKAVDEQFF.

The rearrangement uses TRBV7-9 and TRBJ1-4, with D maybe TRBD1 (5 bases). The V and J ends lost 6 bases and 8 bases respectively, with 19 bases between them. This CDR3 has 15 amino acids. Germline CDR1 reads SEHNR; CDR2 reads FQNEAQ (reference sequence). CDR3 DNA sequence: TGTGCCAGCAGTCCACACGTCCTTCGGGGGGAAAAACTGTTTTTT. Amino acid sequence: CASSPHVLRGEKLFF.

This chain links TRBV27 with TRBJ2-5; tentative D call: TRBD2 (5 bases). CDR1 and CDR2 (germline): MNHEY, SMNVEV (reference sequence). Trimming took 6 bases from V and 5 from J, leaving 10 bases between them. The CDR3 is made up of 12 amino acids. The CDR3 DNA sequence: TGTGCCAGCAGGGGGAGCTACGAGACCCAGTACTTC. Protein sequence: CASRGSYETQYF.

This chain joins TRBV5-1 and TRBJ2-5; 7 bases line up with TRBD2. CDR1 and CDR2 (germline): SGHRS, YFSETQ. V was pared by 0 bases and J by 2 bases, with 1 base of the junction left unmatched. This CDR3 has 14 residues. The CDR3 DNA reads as TGCGCCAGCAGCTTGGGGCGGGAGCAAGAGACCCAGTACTTC. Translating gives CASSLGREQETQYF.

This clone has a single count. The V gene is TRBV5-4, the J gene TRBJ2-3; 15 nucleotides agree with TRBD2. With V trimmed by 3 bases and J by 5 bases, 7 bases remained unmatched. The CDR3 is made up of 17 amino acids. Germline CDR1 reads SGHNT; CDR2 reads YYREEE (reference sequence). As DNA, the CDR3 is TGTGCCAGCAGCTCGGAAAGGACTAGCGGGAGGGGAGATACGCAGTATTTT. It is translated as CASSSERTSGRGDTQYF. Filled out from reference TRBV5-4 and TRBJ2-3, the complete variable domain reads ETGVTQSPTHLIKTRGQQVTLRCSSQSGHNTVSWYQQALGQGPQFIFQYYREEENGRGNFPPRFSGLQFPNYSSELNVNALELDDSALYLCASSSERTSGRGDTQYFGPGTRLTVL.

The CDR3 bases are TGTGCCAGTAACAACCGGGACAGGGTCGAGGGGAACTATGGCTACACCTTC. Its translation: CASNNRDRVEGNYGYTF. This sequence joins TRBV19 and TRBJ1-2; TRBD1 matches 9 bases. The CDR3 consists of 17 residues. The germline CDR1 and CDR2 sequences are LNHDA and SQIVND (reference sequence). J was trimmed by 2 bases and V by 7 bases; bases with no gene match: 14.

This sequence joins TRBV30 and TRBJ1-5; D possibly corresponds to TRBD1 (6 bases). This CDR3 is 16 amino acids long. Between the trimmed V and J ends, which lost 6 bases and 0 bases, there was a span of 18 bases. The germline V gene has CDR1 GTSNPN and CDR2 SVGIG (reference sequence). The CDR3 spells CACSPGHTYSNQPQHF. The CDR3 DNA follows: TGTGCCTGTTCTCCGGGACACACCTATAGCAATCAGCCCCAGCATTTT.